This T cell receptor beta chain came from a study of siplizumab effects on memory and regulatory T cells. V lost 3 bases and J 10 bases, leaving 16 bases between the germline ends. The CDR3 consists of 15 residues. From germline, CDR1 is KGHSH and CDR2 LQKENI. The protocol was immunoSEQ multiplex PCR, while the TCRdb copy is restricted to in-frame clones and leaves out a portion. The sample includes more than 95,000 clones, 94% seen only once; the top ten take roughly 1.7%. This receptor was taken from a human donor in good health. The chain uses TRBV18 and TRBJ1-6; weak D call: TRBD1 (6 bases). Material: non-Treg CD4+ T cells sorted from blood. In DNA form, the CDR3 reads TGTGCCAGCTCACCTCAATTGGACAGAGACTCACCCCTCCACTTT. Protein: CASSPQLDRDSPLHF.